A selection of T cell receptor beta chains follows, all from one sample in a study of OX40 agonist ivuxolimab in advanced cancers. The repertoire was sequenced with immunoSEQ multiplex PCR; TCRdb's copy has only in-frame clones and lacks some. The sample yields around 20,000 clones, 83% seen once. Sequences were derived from CD4+ or CD8+ T cells sorted from blood, sampled in a trial of the OX40 agonist ivuxolimab. The receptors come from an adult with an advanced solid tumor such as melanoma, head and neck, liver or kidney cancer. CDR3s include the opening cysteine and the closing phenylalanine or tryptophan. D genes are given only for firm matches. A clone size is listed for some rows: how often the clone was seen (once, few, many), or a class if it is expanded.

d_call,j_call,clone_size,v_call,cdr3_aa,cdr3_nt
.,TRBJ2-3,.,TRBV5-6,CASSLVGDTQYF,TGTGCCAGCAGCTTGGTCGGGGATACGCAGTATTTT
TRBD1,TRBJ2-7,.,TRBV6-5,CASSFSTGGYEQYF,TGTGCCAGCAGCTTCTCGACAGGGGGTTACGAGCAGTACTTC
TRBD1,TRBJ2-7,.,TRBV5-6,CASSLFGTGVLGEQYF,TGTGCCAGCAGCTTGTTCGGGACAGGGGTCCTGGGCGAGCAGTACTTC
TRBD1,TRBJ2-6,.,TRBV6-5,CASSPQGAGANVLTF,TGTGCCAGCAGTCCCCAGGGGGCTGGGGCCAACGTCCTGACTTTC
.,TRBJ1-1,.,TRBV19,CASSIGAGEAFF,TGTGCCAGTAGTATTGGGGCAGGAGAAGCTTTCTTT
.,TRBJ2-7,.,TRBV9,CASSSPAYEQYF,TGTGCCAGCAGCTCCCCTGCCTACGAGCAGTACTTC
.,TRBJ2-7,.,TRBV28,CASSTYLGAYEQYF,TGTGCCAGCAGCACTTATCTCGGGGCCTACGAGCAGTACTTC
.,TRBJ1-2,.,TRBV4-3,CASSPDGLLRGGYTF,TGCGCCAGCAGCCCCGACGGGTTGCTGAGGGGCGGCTACACCTTC
TRBD1,TRBJ1-4,.,TRBV7-2,CASSGDRSAIRTNEKLFF,TGTGCCAGCAGCGGGGACAGATCGGCTATCAGGACTAATGAAAAACTGTTTTTT
TRBD1,TRBJ1-1,.,TRBV5-6,CASSSPGGALGTEAFF,TGTGCCAGCAGCAGTCCAGGGGGCGCCTTAGGCACTGAAGCTTTCTTT
.,TRBJ2-6,.,TRBV9,CASSFRQTGANALTF,TGTGCCAGCAGCTTTCGACAGACCGGGGCCAACGCCCTGACTTTC
TRBD1,TRBJ1-2,once,TRBV15,CATSGQGSGYTF,TGTGCCACCAGCGGACAGGGTTCCGGCTACACCTTC
TRBD2,TRBJ2-1,.,TRBV7-8,CASSLALLAGDDSYNEQFF,TGTGCCAGCAGCTTAGCCCTACTAGCGGGGGACGACTCCTACAATGAGCAGTTCTTC
TRBD1,TRBJ1-1,.,TRBV19,CASSIIGTGFPTEAFF,TGTGCCAGTAGTATAATTGGGACAGGGTTCCCCACTGAAGCTTTCTTT
.,TRBJ2-2,once,TRBV6-5,CASTPGGELFF,TGTGCCAGTACACCTGGGGGGGAGCTGTTTTTT
.,TRBJ1-2,.,TRBV7-9,CASTHPGGVFNYGYTF,TGTGCCAGCACCCACCCCGGCGGAGTGTTTAACTATGGCTACACCTTC
.,TRBJ1-2,.,TRBV14,CASSQEWGVNYGYTF,TGTGCCAGCAGCCAAGAGTGGGGCGTTAACTATGGCTACACCTTC
TRBD1,TRBJ2-7,.,TRBV7-9,CASSLSEWAPGQGFNEQYF,TGTGCCAGCAGCTTATCGGAATGGGCCCCGGGACAGGGCTTCAACGAGCAGTACTTC
.,TRBJ1-2,medium-sized,TRBV27,CASSLTGTFKGYTF,TGTGCCAGCAGTTTGACCGGGACCTTTAAGGGCTACACCTTC
TRBD2,TRBJ2-1,once,TRBV9,CASSGEGLAYNEQFF,TGTGCCAGCAGCGGGGAGGGACTAGCGTACAATGAGCAGTTCTTC
.,TRBJ2-1,.,TRBV4-3,CASSQAHSAQMNEQFF,TGCGCCAGCAGCCAAGCACATTCGGCACAGATGAATGAGCAGTTCTTC
.,TRBJ1-2,.,TRBV7-8,CASSLGTSIYGYTF,TGTGCCAGCAGCCTAGGGACATCGATCTATGGCTACACCTTC
.,TRBJ1-6,few,TRBV4-3,CASSPHEENSPLHF,TGCGCCAGCAGCCCCCATGAGGAAAATTCACCCCTCCACTTT
TRBD2,TRBJ2-1,.,TRBV9,CASSVEGTMLYNEQFF,TGTGCCAGCAGCGTAGAGGGGACTATGCTATACAATGAGCAGTTCTTC
TRBD2,TRBJ2-3,.,TRBV25-1,CASSGGLAGLGTDTQYF,TGTGCCAGCAGTGGGGGACTAGCGGGGTTGGGCACAGATACGCAGTATTTT
.,TRBJ1-2,once,TRBV5-4,CASSLEGYGYTF,TGTGCCAGCAGCTTGGAGGGCTATGGCTACACCTTC
.,TRBJ1-1,.,TRBV12-5,CASGLGGRNTEAFF,TGTGCTAGTGGTTTGGGAGGGAGAAACACTGAAGCTTTCTTT
TRBD2,TRBJ2-1,.,TRBV7-8,CASSPGGGVGNEQFF,TGTGCCAGCAGCCCCGGGGGGGGAGTCGGGAATGAGCAGTTCTTC
.,TRBJ1-2,.,TRBV7-5,CARSLVSRDKEAVPASGYTF,TGTGCCAGAAGCTTAGTGTCGCGGGACAAGGAGGCCGTACCCGCGTCTGGCTACACCTTC
.,TRBJ1-3,.,TRBV9,CASSARGNIGNTIYF,TGTGCCAGCAGCGCCAGGGGAAATATAGGAAACACCATATATTTT
.,TRBJ1-6,.,TRBV27,CASSLGQGYRSPLHF,TGTGCCAGCAGTTTAGGGCAGGGCTACAGATCACCCCTCCACTTT
TRBD2,TRBJ2-1,.,TRBV4-3,CASSQRGLAALYNEQFF,TGCGCCAGCAGCCAGAGGGGACTAGCGGCCCTTTACAATGAGCAGTTCTTC
TRBD1,TRBJ2-1,once,TRBV4-3,CASSQEGTGYNEQFF,TGCGCCAGCAGCCAAGAAGGGACAGGTTACAATGAGCAGTTCTTC
.,TRBJ1-1,.,TRBV7-2,CASSYPGTANTEAFF,TGTGCCAGCAGCTACCCCGGGACGGCTAACACTGAAGCTTTCTTT
.,TRBJ1-1,.,TRBV6-5,CASIQIMNTEAFF,TGTGCCAGCATACAGATAATGAACACTGAAGCTTTCTTT
.,TRBJ2-2,.,TRBV9,CASSVGTTDPGELFF,TGTGCCAGCAGCGTAGGAACGACCGACCCCGGGGAGCTGTTTTTT
.,TRBJ1-1,.,TRBV15,CATSRVPGEFTEAFF,TGTGCCACCAGCAGAGTTCCTGGGGAGTTCACTGAAGCTTTCTTT
.,TRBJ1-4,once,TRBV5-5,CASSLEGYGKLFF,TGTGCCAGCAGCTTGGAAGGGTACGGAAAACTGTTTTTT
.,TRBJ2-1,.,TRBV7-8,CASSLVVRNEQFF,TGTGCCAGCAGCTTAGTCGTAAGAAATGAGCAGTTCTTC
.,TRBJ2-7,once,TRBV6-5,CASSYSRPGLEQYF,TGTGCCAGCAGTTACTCGAGGCCGGGATTGGAGCAGTACTTC
TRBD1,TRBJ1-6,.,TRBV2,CASRETGGGAPLHF,TGTGCCAGCAGAGAGACAGGGGGTGGGGCCCCCCTCCACTTT
.,TRBJ2-2,few,TRBV15,CATSALTGELFF,TGTGCCACCAGCGCCCTTACCGGGGAGCTGTTTTTT
.,TRBJ1-5,.,TRBV27,CASTGSGGQPQHF,TGTGCCAGCACCGGCTCGGGAGGTCAGCCCCAGCATTTT
TRBD1,TRBJ1-5,.,TRBV10-3,CAISAGTGDYSNQPQHF,TGTGCCATCAGTGCAGGGACAGGGGACTATAGCAATCAGCCCCAGCATTTT
.,TRBJ2-3,.,TRBV4-3,CASSQDWSSATDTQYF,TGCGCCAGCAGCCAAGATTGGTCTAGCGCCACAGATACGCAGTATTTT
TRBD2,TRBJ2-2,.,TRBV6-1,CASSERLGLAYTGELFF,TGTGCCAGCAGTGAAAGGTTAGGACTAGCGTACACCGGGGAGCTGTTTTTT
.,TRBJ2-1,.,TRBV20-1,CSAKEVEQFF,TGCAGTGCTAAGGAGGTTGAGCAGTTCTTC
.,TRBJ2-7,.,TRBV9,CAGKGRWTYEQYF,TGTGCCGGTAAGGGACGTTGGACCTACGAGCAGTACTTC
TRBD1,TRBJ2-7,.,TRBV27,CASSPGQGIYEQYF,TGTGCCAGCAGTCCCGGACAGGGCATATACGAGCAGTACTTC
.,TRBJ2-1,.,TRBV7-8,CASSWTLDEQFF,TGTGCCAGCAGCTGGACGTTGGATGAGCAGTTCTTC
.,TRBJ2-6,.,TRBV5-1,CASSLYPFIGQEGESSGANVLTF,TGCGCCAGCAGCTTGTACCCTTTCATAGGGCAAGAGGGCGAATCCTCTGGGGCCAACGTCCTGACTTTC
.,TRBJ2-7,.,TRBV5-6,CASSFLNVRPGAYEQYF,TGTGCCAGCAGCTTTTTAAACGTCCGGCCAGGGGCCTACGAGCAGTACTTC
.,TRBJ1-3,.,TRBV9,CASSGNTIYF,TGTGCCAGCAGCGGAAACACCATATATTTT
.,TRBJ1-1,.,TRBV27,CASSLGGANTEAFF,TGTGCCAGCAGTTTGGGGGGCGCGAACACTGAAGCTTTCTTT
.,TRBJ1-6,few,TRBV27,CASSLRVFGYNSPLHF,TGTGCCAGCAGTTTAAGGGTTTTCGGATATAATTCACCCCTCCACTTT
.,TRBJ2-5,.,TRBV6-6,CASSYRDTVETQYF,TGTGCCAGCAGTTATAGGGACACTGTAGAGACCCAGTACTTC
TRBD2,TRBJ2-7,once,TRBV7-9,CASSLETSGGREQYF,TGTGCCAGCAGCTTAGAGACTAGCGGGGGTCGGGAGCAGTACTTC
.,TRBJ1-2,.,TRBV4-3,CASSQGGWDGYTF,TGCGCCAGCAGCCAAGGCGGGTGGGATGGCTACACCTTC
TRBD1,TRBJ2-5,.,TRBV6-1,CASRDRGFQETQYF,TGTGCCAGCAGGGACAGGGGGTTCCAAGAGACCCAGTACTTC